This entry lists 4 T cell receptor beta chains sequenced from one sample in a study of T cells expressing NK-cell markers. TCRdb re-called the 5' RACE reads; every CDR3 protein appears as one record, without DNA. This repertoire includes about 260,000 distinct CDR3 sequences. Sequencing was performed on blood T cells: a sorted CD56 or NKG2C T cell subset, CD4+ or CD8+ T cells, or bulk PBMC T cells (not recorded which). These receptors were obtained from a woman aged 18 to 75 in good health.

The V and J genes are TRBV7-2 and TRBJ2-5; lacking DNA, the TRBD1 call made by TCRdb goes unchecked. Germline V gene data show CDR1 as SGHTA and CDR2 as FQGNSA. There are 16 residues in the CDR3. The CDR3 reads CASSSRRARTGVTQYF.

This CDR3 is CSARDGTGPDGYTF. The chain has TRBV20-1 and TRBJ1-2; without DNA, the TCRdb call of TRBD1 cannot be checked. The CDR3 totals 14 residues. Germline lookup yields CDR1 DFQATT and CDR2 SNEGSKA (reference sequence).

The V gene is TRBV7-8, the J gene TRBJ1-4; as DNA is missing, the TRBD1 call by TCRdb cannot be tested. The germline gives CDR1 SGHVS, CDR2 FQNEAQ. The CDR3 sequence is 15 residues long. CDR3 sequence reads: CASSARTGRNEKLFF. Using reference TRBV7-8 and TRBJ1-4 for the parts outside the CDR3, the full variable domain is GAGVSQSPRYKVAKRGQDVALRCDPISGHVSLFWYQQALGQGPEFLTYFQNEAQLDKSGLPSDRFFAERPEGSVSTLKIQRTQQEDSAVYLCASSARTGRNEKLFFGSGTQLSVL.

J is TRBJ2-5 and V is TRBV29-1; absent DNA, TCRdb's TRBD1 call cannot be checked. The CDR3 is 12 amino acids. From germline, CDR1 is SQVTM and CDR2 ANQGSEA. CDR3 sequence: CSVLTGDETQYF.